This TCR beta chain was recorded in a study of T cell repertoires in ileal Crohn's disease. For the study at large: At postoperative colonoscopy, neoterminal ileum biopsies were taken as M6. Notes on the study in general: Postoperative endoscopy occurred within one year, median 6.9 months. Every patient over 26.8% clonality showed endoscopic recurrence.

Time point reported: neoterminal ileum biopsy at postoperative endoscopy, about 6 months after surgery. V gave up 2 bases and J gave up 3 bases; unmatched junction bases: 6. The germline CDR1 and CDR2 sequences are SGHNT and YYREEE (reference sequence). CDR3 length equals 16 residues. As for this clone: Its antigen is not identified.

TCRdb keeps only in-frame clones here, not all; method: immunoSEQ multiplex PCR. The table records about 3,100 clones, around 88% of them present only once. The sample taken for sequencing was ileal tissue. J is TRBJ2-7 and V is TRBV5-4; TRBD2 matches at 12 bases. This TCR derives from an adult with Crohn's disease. CDR3 coding DNA: TGTGCCAGCAGCTTTGGACTAGCGGGGAGGTACTACGAGCAGTACTTC. It translates to CASSFGLAGRYYEQYF. The full variable domain, completed using reference TRBV5-4 and TRBJ2-7, is ETGVTQSPTHLIKTRGQQVTLRCSSQSGHNTVSWYQQALGQGPQFIFQYYREEENGRGNFPPRFSGLQFPNYSSELNVNALELDDSALYLCASSFGLAGRYYEQYFGPGTRLTVT.